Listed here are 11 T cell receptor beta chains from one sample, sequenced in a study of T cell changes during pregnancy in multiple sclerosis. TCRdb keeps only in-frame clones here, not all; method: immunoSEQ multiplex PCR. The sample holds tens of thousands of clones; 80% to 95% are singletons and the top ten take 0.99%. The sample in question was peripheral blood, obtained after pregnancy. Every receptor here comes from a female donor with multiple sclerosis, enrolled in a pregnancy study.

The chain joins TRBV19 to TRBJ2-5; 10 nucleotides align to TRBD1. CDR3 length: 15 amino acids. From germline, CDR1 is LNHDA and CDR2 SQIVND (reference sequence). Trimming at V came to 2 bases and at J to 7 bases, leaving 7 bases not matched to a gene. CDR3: CASSIPTGGSGTQYF. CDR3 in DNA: TGTGCCAGTAGTATACCGACAGGGGGCTCGGGGACCCAGTACTTC.

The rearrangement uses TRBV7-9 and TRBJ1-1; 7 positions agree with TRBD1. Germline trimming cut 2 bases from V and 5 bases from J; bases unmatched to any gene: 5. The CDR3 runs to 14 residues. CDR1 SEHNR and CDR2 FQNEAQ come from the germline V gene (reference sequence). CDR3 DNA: TGTGCCAGCAGCTTATTGAGGGGGCTGACTGAAGCTTTCTTT. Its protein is CASSLLRGLTEAFF.

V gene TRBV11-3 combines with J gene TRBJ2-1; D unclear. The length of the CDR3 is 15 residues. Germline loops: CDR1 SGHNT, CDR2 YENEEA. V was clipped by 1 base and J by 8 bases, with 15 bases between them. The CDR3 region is CASSLGPTREDEQFF. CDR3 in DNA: TGTGCCAGCAGCTTAGGACCGACTCGAGAGGATGAGCAGTTCTTC.

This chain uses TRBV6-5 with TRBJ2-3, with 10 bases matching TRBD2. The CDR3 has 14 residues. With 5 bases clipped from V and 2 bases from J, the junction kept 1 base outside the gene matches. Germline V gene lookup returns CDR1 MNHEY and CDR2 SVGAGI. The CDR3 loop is CASSSGGATDTQYF. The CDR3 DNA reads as TGTGCCAGCAGTAGCGGGGGGGCCACAGATACGCAGTATTTT.

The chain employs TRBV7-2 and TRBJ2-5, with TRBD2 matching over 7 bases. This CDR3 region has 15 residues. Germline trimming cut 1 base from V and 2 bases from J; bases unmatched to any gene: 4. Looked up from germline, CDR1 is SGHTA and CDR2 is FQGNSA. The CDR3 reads CASSLVAGVQETQYF. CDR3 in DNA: TGTGCCAGCAGCTTAGTCGCGGGGGTACAAGAGACCCAGTACTTC.

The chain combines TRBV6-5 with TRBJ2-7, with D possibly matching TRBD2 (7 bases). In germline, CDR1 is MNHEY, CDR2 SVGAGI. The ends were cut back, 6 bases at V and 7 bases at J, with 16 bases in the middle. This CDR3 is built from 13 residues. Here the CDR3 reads CASRPGGAGEQYF. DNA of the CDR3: TGTGCCAGCAGACCTGGGGGGGCGGGAGAGCAGTACTTC.

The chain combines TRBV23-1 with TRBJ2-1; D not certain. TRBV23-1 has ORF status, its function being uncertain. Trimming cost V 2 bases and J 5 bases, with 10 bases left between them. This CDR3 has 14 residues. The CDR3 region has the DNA TGCGCCAGCAGTCAAGTGAGCCCCAACAATGAGCAGTTCTTC. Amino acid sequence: CASSQVSPNNEQFF.

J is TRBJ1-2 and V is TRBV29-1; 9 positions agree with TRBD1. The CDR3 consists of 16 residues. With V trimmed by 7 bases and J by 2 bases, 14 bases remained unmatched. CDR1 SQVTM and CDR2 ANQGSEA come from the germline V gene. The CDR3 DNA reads TGCAGCGCCGTTCGGGGACAGGGATATGAGAACTATGGCTACACCTTC. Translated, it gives CSAVRGQGYENYGYTF.

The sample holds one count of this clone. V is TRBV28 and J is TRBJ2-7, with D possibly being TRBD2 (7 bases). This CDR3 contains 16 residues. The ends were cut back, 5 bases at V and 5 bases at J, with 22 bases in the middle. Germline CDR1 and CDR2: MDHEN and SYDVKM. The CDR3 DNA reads TGTGCCAGCAGTCTGCAAGGGGGGGGGTACCAACACGAGCAGTACTTC. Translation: CASSLQGGGYQHEQYF.

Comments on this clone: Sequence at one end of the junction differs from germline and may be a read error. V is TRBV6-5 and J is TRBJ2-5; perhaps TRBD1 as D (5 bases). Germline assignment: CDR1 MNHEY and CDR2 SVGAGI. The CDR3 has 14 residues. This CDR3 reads CASSYTGDQGTQYF. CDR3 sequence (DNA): TGTGCCAGCAGTTATACAGGAGATCAAGGGACCCAGTACTTC.

The CDR3 DNA reads TGCGCCAGCAGTGAGATGGGGGGTCGGGGCACTGAAGCTTTCTTT. Its protein is CASSEMGGRGTEAFF. This chain links TRBV10-2 with TRBJ1-1, with D perhaps TRBD1 (5 bases). This CDR3 region has 15 residues. Germline V lookup: CDR1 WSHSY, CDR2 SAAADI. With 2 bases removed from V and 4 bases from J, the gap between germline ends came to 14 bases.